Detailed here is one T cell receptor (beta chain). TCRdb's copy holds only in-frame clones and misses some; the assay was immunoSEQ multiplex PCR. Of approximately 23,000 clones listed, approximately 90% are singletons. The data derive from a study of blood T cell repertoires in COVID-19. Trimming took off 1 base at V and 3 bases at J, with 10 bases between the two ends. CDR3 length: 15 amino acids. Germline CDR1 is SGHTA and CDR2 is FQGNSA. The receptor comes from a woman of 80 years or more with active COVID-19. The chain has TRBV7-2 and TRBJ2-1; maybe TRBD1 (6 bases). The sequencing input was peripheral blood. CDR3 DNA sequence: TGTGCCAGCAGCTTAGTACAGGGTTTCTACAATGAGCAGTTCTTC. This sequence encodes CASSLVQGFYNEQFF.